The 31 T cell receptor beta chains in this list originate from one sample, sequenced in a study of cytomegalovirus exposure and HLA in healthy donors. Both 60 Vbeta primers and 13 Jbeta primers went into the PCR. The method was immunoSEQ multiplex PCR; TCRdb's version includes in-frame clones alone and lacks a portion of them. The sample lists 150,000 to 200,000 clones, roughly three quarters occurring once. The material sequenced was PBMCs. The receptors were sampled from a man aged 35 to 55 in good health and CMV-seropositive.

This clone was picked up one time. The chain couples TRBV19 to TRBJ2-2, with 9 bases aligning to TRBD1. Germline V gene sequence: CDR1 LNHDA, CDR2 SQIVND (reference sequence). J lost 5 bases, V lost 7 bases, and 8 bases had no gene match. The CDR3 extends over 15 amino acids. The CDR3 region is CASMLGDRVTGELFF. The CDR3 nucleotides are TGTGCCAGTATGTTGGGGGACAGGGTTACCGGGGAGCTGTTTTTT.

The V and J genes are TRBV5-1 and TRBJ1-6, with D unclear. The CDR3 runs 16 residues. V lost 0 bases, J lost 10 bases, and 17 bases lay in between. The germline V gene has CDR1 SGHRS and CDR2 YFSETQ. The CDR3 DNA reads as TGCGCCAGCAGCTTGGCCCCGGGGAGGTTTGGATCACCCCTCCACTTT. It yields the protein CASSLAPGRFGSPLHF.

The chain recombines TRBV19 with TRBJ1-4, with D possibly being TRBD1 (6 bases). Germline loops: CDR1 LNHDA, CDR2 SQIVND (reference sequence). V lost 2 bases and J lost 7, with 14 bases in between. The CDR3 runs to 15 residues. As DNA, the CDR3 is TGTGCCAGTAGTATAAAGTTACAGGGTGGTGAAAAACTGTTTTTT. It encodes CASSIKLQGGEKLFF.

The CDR3 loop is CASTRQGPYEQYF. DNA for the CDR3: TGTGCCAGCACTCGACAGGGCCCCTACGAGCAGTACTTC. The gene calls are TRBV6-1 and TRBJ2-5; 7 nucleotides agree with TRBD1. The end of the DNA is better explained by TRBJ2-7, so the J call may be wrong. CDR1 and CDR2 from the germline V gene are MNHNS and SASEGT. CDR3 length: 13 amino acids.

The chain combines TRBV6-1 with TRBJ2-2, with D possibly being TRBD2 (6 bases). V gave up 6 bases and J gave up 2 bases, with 10 bases separating them. The CDR3 spans 14 residues. Germline loops: CDR1 MNHNS, CDR2 SASEGT. CDR3 coding DNA: TGTGCCAGCAGCCTCGGGGGAAACACCGGGGAGCTGTTTTTT. Protein sequence: CASSLGGNTGELFF.

The rearrangement joins TRBV25-1 to TRBJ2-7, with TRBD1 as a possible D gene (6 bases). V lost 4 bases to trimming and J lost 2 bases, with 18 bases between them. This CDR3 contains 16 residues. From germline, CDR1 is MGHDK and CDR2 SYGVNS. CDR3 amino acids: CASSAARDITTYEQYF. CDR3 coding DNA: TGTGCCAGCAGTGCCGCCCGGGACATTACTACCTACGAGCAGTACTTC.

The DNA for the CDR3 is TGTGCCAGCAGCGTAACATCCGACAGGGATCAGCCCCAGCATTTT. Translating gives CASSVTSDRDQPQHF. This chain connects TRBV9 to TRBJ1-5; 7 nucleotides align to TRBD1. Germline V lookup: CDR1 SGDLS, CDR2 YYNGEE. Losses at the gene ends were 1 base for V and 5 bases for J; bases not matched to a gene: 6. The CDR3 length is 15 residues.

The V and J genes are TRBV16 and TRBJ2-7; no definite D call. Germline V gives CDR1 KGHSY, CDR2 FQNENV. This CDR3 has 14 amino acids. V lost 1 base and J lost 3, with 10 bases in between. Here the CDR3 DNA reads TGTGCCAGCAGCCAATTCAAGCGCCGCTACGAGCAGTACTTC. Amino acid sequence: CASSQFKRRYEQYF.

V gene TRBV11-2 combines with J gene TRBJ2-5, with TRBD2 as a possible D gene (5 bases). The J call may not be correct, given that the DNA end is closer to TRBJ2-7. CDR1 and CDR2 (germline): SGHAT, FQNNGV. CDR3 length equals 14 residues. The CDR3 nucleotides read TGTGCCAGCAGCTTAGCTGGGAGCTCCTACGAGCAGTACTTC. Translating it yields CASSLAGSSYEQYF.

This clone has more than one count but fewer than ten. This chain's CDR3 is CAISSGTGNTEAFF. The DNA of the CDR3 is TGTGCCATCAGCTCCGGGACAGGGAACACTGAAGCTTTCTTT. V gene TRBV10-3 combines with J gene TRBJ1-1, with 8 bases lining up with TRBD1. V was pared by 6 bases and J by 1 base, with 4 bases of the junction left unmatched. CDR1 is ENHRY, CDR2 SYGVKD, per germline. CDR3 length: 14 amino acids.

This rearrangement joins TRBV7-8 to TRBJ2-7; 9 nucleotides align to TRBD2. This CDR3 comprises 18 residues. In germline, CDR1 is SGHVS, CDR2 FQNEAQ. V lost 1 base, J lost 0 bases, and 10 bases stayed unmatched. The DNA of the CDR3 is TGTGCCAGCAGCTTAGGAGGTAGCGGGGGCTTTACCTCCTACGAGCAGTACTTC. Translated: CASSLGGSGGFTSYEQYF.

This clone was recorded a few times. The chain joins TRBV9 to TRBJ2-2; D might be TRBD2 (6 bases). Germline CDR1 and CDR2: SGDLS and YYNGEE. There are 17 residues in the CDR3. Trimming cost V 4 bases and J 6 bases, with 22 bases left between them. CDR3 sequence (DNA): TGTGCCAGCAGCTCACCCACCAGGGACTTATTCTCCGGGGAGCTGTTTTTT. This translates into CASSSPTRDLFSGELFF.

A few counts support this clone. The chain has TRBV7-2 and TRBJ2-3; possibly TRBD1 for D (8 bases). Between the trimmed V and J ends, which lost 4 bases and 3 bases, there was a span of 11 bases. The germline V gene has CDR1 SGHTA and CDR2 FQGNSA. The CDR3 has 14 amino acids. CDR3 sequence: CASSYRGGTDTQYF. CDR3 sequence (DNA): TGTGCCAGCAGCTACAGGGGGGGGACAGATACGCAGTATTTT.

This clone has more than one count but fewer than ten. V is TRBV7-9 and J is TRBJ1-6, with D unresolved. CDR1 is SEHNR and CDR2 is FQNEAQ in the germline V gene (reference sequence). Between the trimmed V and J ends, which lost 3 bases and 7 bases, there was a span of 7 bases. This CDR3 comprises 13 residues. The CDR3 protein is CASSLNGNSPLHF. The CDR3 coding sequence is TGTGCCAGCAGCTTGAACGGGAATTCACCCCTCCACTTT.

This clone turned up a few times. This chain links TRBV5-1 with TRBJ1-1, with 12 positions matching TRBD1. Germline V gene sequence: CDR1 SGHRS, CDR2 YFSETQ. Germline trimming cut 3 bases from V and 2 bases from J; bases unmatched to any gene: 5. CDR3 length equals 16 residues. The CDR3 protein is CASSSGQGAGNTEAFF. Here the CDR3 DNA reads TGCGCCAGCAGCTCGGGACAGGGGGCAGGAAACACTGAAGCTTTCTTT.

The chain uses TRBV6-1 and TRBJ2-2; 7 nucleotides match TRBD1. CDR3 length equals 14 residues. Germline V gene lookup returns CDR1 MNHNS and CDR2 SASEGT. V was clipped by 7 bases and J by 2 bases; unmatched bases: 4. The CDR3 DNA sequence: TGTGCCAGCAAGGGGACAGACAACACCGGGGAGCTGTTTTTT. As protein: CASKGTDNTGELFF.

The gene calls are TRBV2 and TRBJ1-1; no clear D gene. In germline, CDR1 is SNHLY, CDR2 FYNNEI. CDR3 size: 14 residues. V gave up 2 bases and J gave up 0 bases, with 7 bases separating them. The CDR3 DNA reads TGTGCCAGCAGTGAAACAGAAATGAACACTGAAGCTTTCTTT. Its protein product is CASSETEMNTEAFF.

This clone has just a few counts. The chain recombines TRBV19 with TRBJ1-5, with TRBD1 matching 10 bases. V trimming: 10 bases; J trimming: 2 bases; junction bases outside the gene matches: 17. This CDR3 has 18 amino acids. CDR1 is LNHDA, CDR2 SQIVND, per germline (reference sequence). The CDR3 DNA follows: TGTGCCATCGAACGGAACCGGGACAGGGGTTCGCGCAATCAGCCCCAGCATTTT. Protein product: CAIERNRDRGSRNQPQHF.

This chain joins TRBV5-4 and TRBJ2-3, with 8 bases fitting TRBD2. The CDR3 runs to 16 residues. The V gene's germline CDR1 is SGHNT and CDR2 YYREEE (reference sequence). Germline trimming cut 4 bases from V and 3 bases from J; bases unmatched to any gene: 10. The CDR3 coding sequence is TGTGCCAGCAGCGCCACCCCGGGACTAGGGACAGATACGCAGTATTTT. It codes for CASSATPGLGTDTQYF.

The rearrangement uses TRBV6-6 and TRBJ2-7; 9 bases fit TRBD1. Germline trimming cut 4 bases from V and 4 bases from J; bases unmatched to any gene: 5. From germline, CDR1 is MNHNY and CDR2 SVGAGI (reference sequence). The CDR3 totals 14 residues. The CDR3 nucleotides are TGTGCCAGCAGTTCCACAGGGGGCGGATACGAGCAGTACTTC. Translating it yields CASSSTGGGYEQYF.

The chain is built from TRBV6-5 and TRBJ2-5; a possible D gene is TRBD2 (6 bases). The CDR3 consists of 11 residues. The germline V gene encodes CDR1 MNHEY and CDR2 SVGAGI. Trimming took 6 bases from V and 5 from J, leaving 7 bases between them. The CDR3 here is CASRLAETQYF. The CDR3 DNA follows: TGTGCCAGCAGACTAGCCGAGACCCAGTACTTC.

This chain links TRBV27 with TRBJ1-6; D possibly corresponds to TRBD1 (5 bases). V dropped 5 bases and J dropped 7 bases, with 9 bases sitting between them. The germline V gene has CDR1 MNHEY and CDR2 SMNVEV (reference sequence). The CDR3 extends over 13 amino acids. The CDR3 reads CASSGAANSPLHF. CDR3 bases: TGTGCCAGCAGTGGGGCAGCCAATTCACCCCTCCACTTT.

The CDR3 sequence is CASAPSAGEAFF. CDR3 DNA: TGTGCTAGTGCCCCCTCGGCGGGGGAAGCTTTCTTT. This chain uses TRBV12-5 with TRBJ1-1; D unclear. CDR1 is LGHNT and CDR2 is FRNRAP in the germline V gene. The V gene lost 7 bases and the J gene lost 8 bases, with 14 bases spanning the gap. The CDR3 totals 12 residues.

The chain has TRBV4-1 and TRBJ2-4, with a tentative D call TRBD1 (7 bases). The CDR3 spans 15 residues. CDR1 is MGHRA and CDR2 is YSYEKL in the germline V gene. The ends were cut back, 1 base at V and 4 bases at J, with 11 bases in the middle. CDR3 protein: CASSQVGGQKNIQYF. The CDR3 DNA reads TGCGCCAGCAGCCAAGTCGGGGGACAGAAAAACATTCAGTACTTC.

The chain recombines TRBV10-3 with TRBJ2-7; D is possibly TRBD1 (6 bases). V was shortened by 4 bases and J by 0 bases, with 13 bases between the two germline ends. CDR1 and CDR2 (germline): ENHRY, SYGVKD. This CDR3 has 15 residues. The CDR3 here is CAISGYQGYSYEQYF. In DNA form, the CDR3 reads TGTGCCATCAGTGGGTACCAGGGGTACTCCTACGAGCAGTACTTC.

The chain has TRBV5-1 and TRBJ2-3, with 9 bases lining up with TRBD2. V shed 0 bases and J 1 base; nucleotides not matched to a gene: 3. Germline V gene lookup returns CDR1 SGHRS and CDR2 YFSETQ. The CDR3 totals 16 residues. The CDR3 DNA is TGCGCCAGCAGCTTGGCTTCTAGCGGGGGCACAGATACGCAGTATTTT. As protein: CASSLASSGGTDTQYF.

The V call is TRBV7-9, the J call TRBJ2-2; 9 bases line up with TRBD2. CDR1 SEHNR and CDR2 FQNEAQ come from the germline V gene (reference sequence). With V trimmed by 1 base and J by 4 bases, 1 base remained unmatched. The CDR3 spans 15 residues. The CDR3 sequence: CASSLGLAATGELFF. Written as DNA, the CDR3 is TGTGCCAGCAGCTTAGGACTAGCGGCCACCGGGGAGCTGTTTTTT.

The chain is built from TRBV10-3 and TRBJ1-5; weak D call: TRBD1 (6 bases). There are 15 residues in the CDR3. CDR1 and CDR2 from the germline V gene are ENHRY and SYGVKD. Trimming pared 3 bases from V and 4 bases from J, leaving 13 bases between. The CDR3 is CAISDGQRANQPQHF. As DNA, the CDR3 is TGTGCCATCAGTGATGGACAGAGGGCTAATCAGCCCCAGCATTTT.

This clone came up a few times. The CDR3 DNA is TGTGCCAGCAGCCCCTCAGGCGCCTACAATGAGCAGTTCTTC. It yields the protein CASSPSGAYNEQFF. The chain carries TRBV9 and TRBJ2-1; D remains ambiguous. The CDR3 is made up of 14 amino acids. V was clipped by 4 bases and J by 2 bases, with 10 bases between them. CDR1 SGDLS and CDR2 YYNGEE come from the germline V gene. Using reference TRBV9 and TRBJ2-1 for the parts outside the CDR3, the full variable domain is DSGVTQTPKHLITATGQRVTLRCSPRSGDLSVYWYQQSLDQGLQFLIQYYNGEERAKGNILERFSAQQFPDLHSELNLSSLELGDSALYFCASSPSGAYNEQFFGPGTRLTVL.

This chain uses TRBV7-2 with TRBJ2-4, with 7 bases aligning to TRBD2. Trimming took 0 bases from V and 5 from J; bases not matched to a gene: 1. Germline assignment: CDR1 SGHTA and CDR2 FQGNSA. The CDR3 is 14 amino acids. The CDR3 DNA sequence: TGTGCCAGCAGCTTAGCGGGGGGGGAAAACATTCAGTACTTC. Protein product: CASSLAGGENIQYF. The full variable domain, its missing parts supplied by reference TRBV7-2 and TRBJ2-4, is GAGVSQSPSNKVTEKGKDVELRCDPISGHTALYWYRQSLGQGLEFLIYFQGNSAPDKSGLPSDRFSAERTGGSVSTLTIQRTQQEDSAVYLCASSLAGGENIQYFGAGTRLSVL.

The chain is built from TRBV4-2 and TRBJ1-1, with D perhaps matching TRBD1 (5 bases). This CDR3 has 14 residues. Trimming stripped 5 bases from V and 4 bases from J, with 14 bases between. The germline V gene encodes CDR1 LGHNA and CDR2 YNFKEQ. The CDR3 here is CASSGGGTGTEAFF. Here the CDR3 DNA reads TGTGCCAGCAGCGGGGGAGGGACGGGCACTGAAGCTTTCTTT.